The 12 T cell receptor beta chains below come from one sample, sequenced in a study of cytomegalovirus exposure and HLA in healthy donors. Method: immunoSEQ multiplex PCR; TCRdb's copy keeps in-frame clones and lacks some. The sample lists about 220,000 clones; 75% to 95% were seen once. The specimen sequenced was PBMCs. These receptors originate from a woman younger than 35 in good health and CMV-seronegative.

This chain uses TRBV5-1 with TRBJ1-1; D is possibly TRBD1 (5 bases). Trimming shortened V by 0 bases and J by 7 bases, and 13 bases separated the two germline ends. Per germline, CDR1 SGHRS and CDR2 YFSETQ. CDR3 length equals 14 residues. The CDR3 region has the DNA TGCGCCAGCAGCTTGGTAGCAGGGCGTCGTGAAGCTTTCTTT. It yields the protein CASSLVAGRREAFF.

At least ten counts were recorded for this clone. The gene calls are TRBV6-1 and TRBJ1-2, with 7 bases matching TRBD1. The CDR3 extends over 15 amino acids. Unmatched junction bases numbered 11, after V lost 3 bases and J lost 7 bases. CDR1 and CDR2 (germline): MNHNS, SASEGT. The CDR3 loop reads CASSDGSTGVGGYTF. DNA of the CDR3: TGTGCCAGCAGTGACGGATCAACAGGGGTAGGTGGCTACACCTTC.

The V and J genes are TRBV27 and TRBJ1-2; a weak D match, TRBD1 (5 bases). Germline assignment: CDR1 MNHEY and CDR2 SMNVEV (reference sequence). Trimming cost V 0 bases and J 8 bases, with 7 bases left between them. This CDR3 has 12 amino acids. CDR3 protein: CASSLSGVGYTF. CDR3 in DNA: TGTGCCAGCAGTTTATCAGGGGTCGGCTACACCTTC.

The chain has TRBV2 and TRBJ2-7; TRBD2 is a possible D gene (5 bases). The germline V gene encodes CDR1 SNHLY and CDR2 FYNNEI. V was pared by 4 bases and J by 3 bases, with 10 bases between. The CDR3 consists of 13 residues. CDR3 nucleotides: TGTGCCAGCAGTGCGGAGGCAGGCTACGAGCAGTACTTC. Translated: CASSAEAGYEQYF. The full variable domain, with the rest looked up from reference TRBV2 and TRBJ2-7, is EPEVTQTPSHQVTQMGQEVILRCVPISNHLYFYWYRQILGQKVEFLVSFYNNEISEKSEIFDDQFSVERPDGSNFTLKIRSTKLEDSAMYFCASSAEAGYEQYFGPGTRLTVT.

The chain carries TRBV27 and TRBJ2-3, with D possibly being TRBD2 (7 bases). Between the trimmed V and J ends, which lost 4 bases and 4 bases, there was a span of 27 bases. CDR1 and CDR2 (germline): MNHEY, SMNVEV (reference sequence). CDR3 length: 19 residues. As DNA, the CDR3 is TGTGCCAGCAGTTCAAACATCCCTCTAGAGGGGGAGGGCCCAGATACGCAGTATTTT. Its protein product is CASSSNIPLEGEGPDTQYF.

CDR3 protein: CASSEGSSGQPQHF. CDR3 nucleotides: TGTGCCAGCAGCGAAGGGAGTTCGGGTCAGCCCCAGCATTTT. The chain joins TRBV9 to TRBJ1-5; no firm D call. Per the germline V gene, CDR1 is SGDLS and CDR2 is YYNGEE. This CDR3 is 14 amino acids long. V gave up 3 bases and J gave up 6 bases, with 13 bases separating them.

The J gene is TRBJ2-2, the V gene TRBV28, with TRBD1 as a possible D gene (6 bases). The germline CDR1 and CDR2 sequences are MDHEN and SYDVKM. The CDR3 contains 14 residues. V dropped 7 bases and J dropped 5 bases, with 14 bases sitting between them. As DNA, the CDR3 is TGTGCCAGCACCCATAGGGGGTGGACCGGGGAGCTGTTTTTT. This translates into CASTHRGWTGELFF.

The J gene is TRBJ2-7, the V gene TRBV5-4; D uncertain. Germline CDR1 is SGHNT and CDR2 is YYREEE (reference sequence). V lost 1 base, J lost 3 bases, and 11 bases lay in between. This CDR3 has 14 amino acids. CDR3 protein: CASSLHNSGYEQYF. CDR3 coding DNA: TGTGCCAGCAGCTTGCACAACTCGGGCTACGAGCAGTACTTC.

This rearrangement joins TRBV27 to TRBJ2-1; possible D gene TRBD1, 5 bases. V shed 8 bases and J shed 4 bases, with 15 bases lying between them. CDR1 and CDR2 (germline): MNHEY, SMNVEV (reference sequence). The length of the CDR3 is 14 residues. CDR3 sequence: CASGHRGGYNEQFF. CDR3 DNA: TGTGCCAGCGGCCATAGGGGTGGGTACAATGAGCAGTTCTTC.

Here the CDR3 DNA reads TGTGCCTGGATGCCCCTCCAGATTACCGGGGAGCTGTTTTTT. It yields the protein CAWMPLQITGELFF. V gene TRBV30 combines with J gene TRBJ2-2; unclear D gene. Germline lookup yields CDR1 GTSNPN and CDR2 SVGIG (reference sequence). The V end lost 4 bases, the J end lost 5 bases, and 14 bases lay between the germline ends. This CDR3 contains 14 residues.

The chain has TRBV7-9 and TRBJ2-1; TRBD2 agrees at 7 bases. Losses at the gene ends were 0 bases for V and 5 bases for J; bases not matched to a gene: 7. The CDR3 consists of 16 residues. From germline, CDR1 is SEHNR and CDR2 FQNEAQ (reference sequence). The CDR3 is CASSLAHASGDNEQFF. In DNA, the CDR3 is TGTGCCAGCAGCTTAGCGCATGCTAGCGGTGACAATGAGCAGTTCTTC.

The J gene is TRBJ1-2, the V gene TRBV11-2; weak D call: TRBD1 (5 bases). Germline V gene sequence: CDR1 SGHAT, CDR2 FQNNGV. Deletions cut 5 bases from V and 2 bases from J, with 9 bases between. The CDR3 totals 13 residues. The CDR3 is CASSLSGNYGYTF. DNA for the CDR3: TGTGCCAGCAGCCTCTCAGGGAACTATGGCTACACCTTC.